This is a list of T cell receptor beta chains from one sample in a study of blood T cell repertoires in COVID-19. Profiling relied on immunoSEQ multiplex PCR, and the TCRdb table lists in-frame clones only, not all of them. The table has 280,000 or so clones, nearly 90% seen once. Input material: peripheral blood. These receptors came from a young man with active or convalescent COVID-19. Both conserved end residues are part of each CDR3. Each record gives: D gene, J gene, V gene, clone size, CDR3 protein, CDR3 DNA. D genes are given only for firm matches. A row's size may be missing; if present it is once, few, many or a size class.

d_call: NA; j_call: TRBJ1-1; v_call: TRBV5-6; clone_size: NA; cdr3_aa: CASSIGWTEAFF; cdr3_nt: TGTGCCAGCAGCATCGGTTGGACTGAAGCTTTCTTT
d_call: NA; j_call: TRBJ1-2; v_call: TRBV5-6; clone_size: NA; cdr3_aa: CASSSPGEFHGYTF; cdr3_nt: TGTGCCAGCAGCTCACCAGGGGAGTTTCATGGCTACACCTTC
d_call: NA; j_call: TRBJ2-3; v_call: TRBV6-5; clone_size: once; cdr3_aa: CASSPRTSTDTQYF; cdr3_nt: TGTGCCAGCAGCCCAAGGACTAGCACAGATACGCAGTATTTT
d_call: NA; j_call: TRBJ2-1; v_call: TRBV7-9; clone_size: NA; cdr3_aa: CATREGGAYNEQFF; cdr3_nt: TGTGCCACCAGGGAGGGGGGGGCGTACAATGAGCAGTTCTTC
d_call: NA; j_call: TRBJ1-3; v_call: TRBV9; clone_size: NA; cdr3_aa: CASSVGRADGNTIYF; cdr3_nt: TGTGCCAGCAGCGTAGGCAGGGCTGACGGAAACACCATATATTTT
d_call: NA; j_call: TRBJ2-7; v_call: TRBV5-5; clone_size: NA; cdr3_aa: CASQGSYEQYF; cdr3_nt: TGTGCCAGCCAGGGCTCCTACGAGCAGTACTTC
d_call: NA; j_call: TRBJ2-7; v_call: TRBV13; clone_size: NA; cdr3_aa: CASSLGGHTVYEQYF; cdr3_nt: TGTGCCAGCAGCTTAGGGGGACACACCGTCTACGAGCAGTACTTC
d_call: NA; j_call: TRBJ1-4; v_call: TRBV5-4; clone_size: NA; cdr3_aa: CASSTDLQGGWAEKLFF; cdr3_nt: TGTGCCAGCAGCACCGATTTACAGGGCGGCTGGGCTGAAAAACTGTTTTTT
d_call: NA; j_call: TRBJ1-1; v_call: TRBV5-6; clone_size: NA; cdr3_aa: CASSRNTEAFF; cdr3_nt: TGTGCCAGCAGCCGGAACACTGAAGCTTTCTTT
d_call: TRBD1; j_call: TRBJ1-3; v_call: TRBV13; clone_size: once; cdr3_aa: CASSPAPGQVGGNTIYF; cdr3_nt: TGTGCCAGCAGCCCAGCCCCGGGACAGGTGGGAGGAAACACCATATATTTT
d_call: NA; j_call: TRBJ2-3; v_call: TRBV24-1; clone_size: few; cdr3_aa: CATSDSTRSGGAQYF; cdr3_nt: TGTGCCACCAGTGATTCGACTCGCTCGGGCGGGGCGCAGTATTTT
d_call: TRBD1; j_call: TRBJ1-6; v_call: TRBV6-2/TRBV6-3; clone_size: NA; cdr3_aa: CASSTRDRYSPLHF; cdr3_nt: TGTGCCAGCAGTACCCGGGACAGGTATTCACCCCTCCACTTT
d_call: NA; j_call: TRBJ2-7; v_call: TRBV6-6; clone_size: once; cdr3_aa: CASSYAGVEQYF; cdr3_nt: TGTGCCAGCAGTTACGCCGGGGTCGAGCAGTACTTC
d_call: NA; j_call: TRBJ2-1; v_call: TRBV4-1; clone_size: NA; cdr3_aa: CASSQAQGRNNEQFF; cdr3_nt: TGCGCCAGCAGCCAAGCTCAGGGAAGGAACAATGAGCAGTTCTTC
d_call: TRBD1; j_call: TRBJ2-7; v_call: TRBV9; clone_size: NA; cdr3_aa: CASSVGTGSSYEQYF; cdr3_nt: TGTGCCAGCAGCGTAGGGACAGGGAGTTCCTACGAGCAGTACTTC
d_call: NA; j_call: TRBJ2-3; v_call: TRBV3-1/TRBV3-2; clone_size: NA; cdr3_aa: CACSRGDTQYF; cdr3_nt: TGTGCCTGCTCCCGGGGGGATACGCAGTATTTT
d_call: NA; j_call: TRBJ1-2; v_call: TRBV28; clone_size: NA; cdr3_aa: CASSSRGGGYTF; cdr3_nt: TGTGCCAGCAGTTCCCGCGGGGGCGGCTACACCTTC
d_call: NA; j_call: TRBJ2-2; v_call: TRBV5-1; clone_size: NA; cdr3_aa: CASSLLTGRSSNTGELFF; cdr3_nt: TGCGCCAGCAGCTTATTGACAGGCCGATCCTCGAACACCGGGGAGCTGTTTTTT
d_call: NA; j_call: TRBJ2-2; v_call: TRBV27; clone_size: once; cdr3_aa: CASSGYRGGYTGELFF; cdr3_nt: TGTGCCAGCAGTGGATACCGAGGGGGATACACCGGGGAGCTGTTTTTT
d_call: NA; j_call: TRBJ1-2; v_call: TRBV9; clone_size: NA; cdr3_aa: CASSVSGGYTF; cdr3_nt: TGTGCCAGCAGCGTCTCGGGGGGCTACACCTTC
d_call: NA; j_call: TRBJ2-3; v_call: TRBV5-8; clone_size: NA; cdr3_aa: CASSMVGSWTDTQYF; cdr3_nt: TGTGCCAGCAGCATGGTAGGGAGTTGGACAGATACGCAGTATTTT
d_call: NA; j_call: TRBJ2-7; v_call: TRBV2; clone_size: NA; cdr3_aa: CASRDSRGEQYF; cdr3_nt: TGTGCCAGCCGGGACTCCCGGGGCGAGCAGTACTTC
d_call: NA; j_call: TRBJ1-3; v_call: TRBV10-3; clone_size: NA; cdr3_aa: CAIRAEVSYSGNTIYF; cdr3_nt: TGTGCCATCAGGGCGGAGGTTTCCTACTCTGGAAACACCATATATTTT
d_call: NA; j_call: TRBJ1-1; v_call: TRBV4-3; clone_size: NA; cdr3_aa: CASSQGVGRGGTEAFF; cdr3_nt: TGCGCCAGCAGCCAAGGGGTGGGCAGGGGTGGCACTGAAGCTTTCTTT
d_call: NA; j_call: TRBJ1-4; v_call: TRBV27; clone_size: NA; cdr3_aa: CASSFRYNEKLFF; cdr3_nt: TGTGCCAGCAGTTTCAGATATAATGAAAAACTGTTTTTT
d_call: NA; j_call: TRBJ1-4; v_call: TRBV13; clone_size: few; cdr3_aa: CASSLRGQGKNEKLFF; cdr3_nt: TGTGCCAGCAGCTTAAGGGGCCAGGGGAAAAATGAAAAACTGTTTTTT
d_call: NA; j_call: TRBJ1-2; v_call: TRBV5-5; clone_size: NA; cdr3_aa: CAGKETGNYGYTF; cdr3_nt: TGTGCCGGAAAAGAGACAGGTAACTATGGCTACACCTTC
d_call: NA; j_call: TRBJ2-1; v_call: TRBV6-2/TRBV6-3; clone_size: NA; cdr3_aa: CASSLSGEQFF; cdr3_nt: TGTGCCAGCAGTCTGTCAGGCGAGCAGTTCTTC
d_call: NA; j_call: TRBJ1-6; v_call: TRBV19; clone_size: once; cdr3_aa: CASSILGVGNSPLHF; cdr3_nt: TGTGCCAGTAGTATTCTGGGCGTAGGTAATTCACCCCTCCACTTT
d_call: NA; j_call: TRBJ1-2; v_call: TRBV7-9; clone_size: NA; cdr3_aa: CASSYQGGQVNYGYTF; cdr3_nt: TGTGCCAGCAGTTATCAGGGCGGTCAGGTCAACTATGGCTACACCTTC
d_call: NA; j_call: TRBJ1-5; v_call: TRBV6-5; clone_size: NA; cdr3_aa: CASSYSQYSNQPQHF; cdr3_nt: TGTGCCAGCAGTTACTCCCAGTATAGCAATCAGCCCCAGCATTTT
d_call: NA; j_call: TRBJ2-5; v_call: TRBV11-2; clone_size: NA; cdr3_aa: CASSQGSGSETQYF; cdr3_nt: TGTGCCAGCAGCCAGGGGTCGGGGTCAGAGACCCAGTACTTC
d_call: TRBD2; j_call: TRBJ2-3; v_call: TRBV11-2; clone_size: once; cdr3_aa: CASRSLKRGSNTQYF; cdr3_nt: TGTGCCAGCAGGTCCTTAAAGCGGGGTTCAAATACGCAGTATTTT
d_call: NA; j_call: TRBJ1-4; v_call: TRBV12-5; clone_size: NA; cdr3_aa: CASGLGIGQLATNEKLFF; cdr3_nt: TGTGCTAGTGGTTTGGGGATCGGACAGCTTGCAACTAATGAAAAACTGTTTTTT
d_call: NA; j_call: TRBJ2-7; v_call: TRBV19; clone_size: NA; cdr3_aa: CASTAGGDSYEQYF; cdr3_nt: TGTGCCAGTACTGCCGGGGGTGACTCCTACGAGCAGTACTTC
d_call: TRBD1; j_call: TRBJ1-2; v_call: TRBV19; clone_size: NA; cdr3_aa: CASSIYRDRGGYTF; cdr3_nt: TGTGCCAGTAGTATCTACAGGGACAGGGGAGGCTACACCTTC
d_call: TRBD1; j_call: TRBJ2-2; v_call: TRBV29-1; clone_size: NA; cdr3_aa: CSVEETGVRELFF; cdr3_nt: TGCAGCGTTGAAGAAACAGGGGTCCGGGAGCTGTTTTTT
d_call: TRBD2; j_call: TRBJ2-5; v_call: TRBV11-2; clone_size: NA; cdr3_aa: CASSFRTSGGEETQYF; cdr3_nt: TGTGCCAGCAGCTTCCGGACTAGCGGGGGGGAAGAGACCCAGTACTTC
d_call: TRBD1; j_call: TRBJ1-1; v_call: TRBV3-1/TRBV3-2; clone_size: NA; cdr3_aa: CASSQAHRGRTEAFF; cdr3_nt: TGTGCCAGCAGCCAGGCCCACAGGGGACGGACTGAAGCTTTCTTT
d_call: NA; j_call: TRBJ2-3; v_call: TRBV4-3; clone_size: NA; cdr3_aa: CASSQDTVYDTQYF; cdr3_nt: TGCGCCAGCAGCCAAGATACCGTCTACGATACGCAGTATTTT